These 19 T cell receptor beta chains came from one sample sequenced in a study of blood T cell repertoires in COVID-19. TCRdb's table, derived via immunoSEQ multiplex PCR, lists solely in-frame clones and lacks some. The table includes about 260,000 clones, more than 70% detected once. Sequencing was done on a sample of peripheral blood. All receptors derive from a woman aged 45 to 65 with acute or convalescent COVID-19.

This clone has just one count. The rearrangement joins TRBV10-3 to TRBJ1-2; TRBD1 might be the D (5 bases). The V and J ends lost 0 bases and 5 bases respectively, with 13 bases between them. From germline, CDR1 is ENHRY and CDR2 SYGVKD. The CDR3 spans 15 residues. CDR3 protein: CAISESQIQDYGYTF. The CDR3 DNA follows: TGTGCCATCAGTGAGTCGCAAATACAGGATTATGGCTACACCTTC.

The chain combines TRBV9 with TRBJ1-2; 9 nucleotides match TRBD1. Germline loops: CDR1 SGDLS, CDR2 YYNGEE. The CDR3 is made up of 14 amino acids. V was pared by 3 bases and J by 8 bases, with 8 bases of the junction left unmatched. The DNA for the CDR3 is TGTGCCAGCAGCGCTCAGACAGGGGGTCGGGGCTACACCTTC. Translation gives CASSAQTGGRGYTF.

This chain joins TRBV24-1 and TRBJ2-1, with 14 bases matching TRBD2. In germline, CDR1 is KGHDR, CDR2 SFDVKD. Trimming cost V 3 bases and J 7 bases; bases outside gene matches: 7. This CDR3 has 17 residues. The CDR3 DNA is TGTGCCACCAGTGATCCGGGGACTAGCGGGAGAATTAATGAGCAGTTCTTC. Amino acids: CATSDPGTSGRINEQFF.

This chain connects TRBV11-2 to TRBJ2-2, with D possibly matching TRBD2 (6 bases). This CDR3 comprises 17 residues. Per the germline V gene, CDR1 is SGHAT and CDR2 is FQNNGV. Trimming left V 8 bases short and J 3 bases short, with 22 bases between. CDR3 protein: CASATPSGVGDTGELFF. The CDR3 bases are TGTGCCAGCGCGACCCCTTCGGGAGTAGGTGACACCGGGGAGCTGTTTTTT. The entire variable domain, with the rest obtained from reference TRBV11-2 and TRBJ2-2, is as follows: EAGVAQSPRYKIIEKRQSVAFWCNPISGHATLYWYQQILGQGPKLLIQFQNNGVVDDSQLPKDRFSAERLKGVDSTLKIQPAKLEDSAVYLCASATPSGVGDTGELFFGEGSRLTVL.

The chain carries TRBV18 and TRBJ2-1; 13 bases are a match to TRBD2. The CDR3 spans 17 residues. The V gene end was trimmed by 6 bases and the J gene end by 0 bases; junction bases not matched to a gene: 5. Germline values: CDR1 KGHSH, CDR2 LQKENI. In DNA form, the CDR3 reads TGTGCCAGCTCCCGGGGACTAGCGGGGAGCTCCTACAATGAGCAGTTCTTC. Its translation: CASSRGLAGSSYNEQFF.

This clone was recorded only once. The V call is TRBV24-1, the J call TRBJ2-5; the match to TRBD2 covers 12 bases. After removal of 3 bases from V and 4 bases from J, the junction contained 2 bases not matched to a gene. This CDR3 is built from 15 residues. Germline values: CDR1 KGHDR, CDR2 SFDVKD. The CDR3 is CATSDPSGRGETQYF. In DNA form, the CDR3 reads TGTGCCACCAGTGATCCTAGCGGGAGGGGAGAGACCCAGTACTTC.

This chain uses TRBV12-3 or TRBV12-4 with TRBJ2-3; D might be TRBD2 (6 bases). The V gene lost 6 bases and the J gene lost 4 bases, with 11 bases spanning the gap. The CDR3 sequence is 13 residues long. CDR3 residues: CASRRSGPDTQYF. The CDR3 DNA is TGTGCCAGCAGGCGGAGCGGGCCAGATACGCAGTATTTT.

The genes are TRBV6-2 or TRBV6-3 and TRBJ2-3, with 11 bases fitting TRBD1. Germline V gives CDR1 MNHEY, CDR2 SVGEGT. The CDR3 contains 16 residues. V was pared by 0 bases and J by 6 bases, with 5 bases of the junction left unmatched. CDR3 region: CASSYSGTGGKDTQYF. The CDR3 DNA follows: TGTGCCAGCAGTTACTCCGGGACAGGGGGTAAGGATACGCAGTATTTT.

The chain is built from TRBV24-1 and TRBJ2-1; 14 bases fit TRBD2. J lost 4 bases, V lost 3 bases, and 7 bases had no gene match. Germline lookup yields CDR1 KGHDR and CDR2 SFDVKD. This CDR3 spans 18 amino acids. The CDR3 is CATSDQGGLAGVYNEQFF. The DNA for the CDR3 is TGTGCCACCAGTGATCAGGGGGGACTAGCGGGAGTATACAATGAGCAGTTCTTC.

The V and J genes are TRBV10-2 and TRBJ2-1, with 7 positions matching TRBD1. Trimming removed 6 bases from V and 9 bases from J; junction bases left unmatched: 14. The CDR3 consists of 15 residues. Germline CDR1 WSHSY, CDR2 SAAADI. CDR3 nucleotides: TGCGCCAGCAGCGGACCTGACAGGGAGATGAGTGAGCAGTTCTTC. Its protein is CASSGPDREMSEQFF.

This clone was observed at least ten times. The rearrangement uses TRBV11-1 and TRBJ2-7, with D uncertain. Trimming took 3 bases from V and 3 from J, leaving 9 bases between them. The V gene's germline CDR1 is SGHAT and CDR2 FQDESV (reference sequence). The CDR3 spans 13 residues. In DNA, the CDR3 is TGTGCCAGCAGCTTGGGCTGGAACTACGAGCAGTACTTC. Translated, it gives CASSLGWNYEQYF.

The gene calls are TRBV18 and TRBJ1-2, with D hard to call. This CDR3 has 16 amino acids. The germline V and J ends were trimmed by 2 bases and 3 bases, with 16 bases remaining between them. Germline-derived CDR1 and CDR2 are KGHSH and LQKENI. CDR3 protein: CASSPVGGGIDYGYTF. The CDR3, as DNA: TGTGCCAGCTCACCAGTGGGAGGAGGGATAGACTATGGCTACACCTTC.

The gene calls are TRBV20-1 and TRBJ1-2; 9 positions match TRBD1. Germline values: CDR1 DFQATT, CDR2 SNEGSKA (reference sequence). Trimming removed 3 bases from V and 8 bases from J; junction bases left unmatched: 10. The CDR3 sequence is 14 residues long. The CDR3 DNA reads as TGCAGTGCTAGTCTTATCGACAGGGGGTTAGGCTACACCTTC. It encodes CSASLIDRGLGYTF.

This chain uses TRBV5-1 with TRBJ2-1; 7 nucleotides agree with TRBD2. This CDR3 has 15 amino acids. V shed 2 bases and J 2 bases; nucleotides not matched to a gene: 4. The germline V gene has CDR1 SGHRS and CDR2 YFSETQ. The CDR3 region is CASSFLGGPYNEQFF. DNA for the CDR3: TGCGCCAGCAGCTTTTTGGGAGGGCCCTACAATGAGCAGTTCTTC.

This clone is a singleton in its sample. This chain connects TRBV6-5 to TRBJ2-3; D is unclear. The CDR3 totals 15 residues. Germline V CDR1 and CDR2: MNHEY, SVGAGI. Trimming took off 2 bases at V and 2 bases at J, with 11 bases between the two ends. CDR3 region: CASSYQSGLTDTQYF. Here the CDR3 DNA reads TGTGCCAGCAGTTACCAGTCTGGGCTCACAGATACGCAGTATTTT.

V gene TRBV6-1 combines with J gene TRBJ2-1; 10 nucleotides match TRBD1. This CDR3 contains 15 residues. With 3 bases clipped from V and 4 bases from J, the junction kept 3 bases outside the gene matches. CDR1 and CDR2 from the germline V gene are MNHNS and SASEGT. CDR3 protein: CASSDPGQGYNEQFF. The CDR3 DNA follows: TGTGCCAGCAGTGATCCGGGACAGGGGTACAATGAGCAGTTCTTC.

The V and J genes are TRBV28 and TRBJ2-3; the match to TRBD2 covers 11 bases. The germline gives CDR1 MDHEN, CDR2 SYDVKM. With 6 bases clipped from V and 2 bases from J, the junction kept 22 bases outside the gene matches. The CDR3 runs 21 residues. The CDR3, as DNA: TGTGCCAGCAGGGGCCTCAGGACTAGCGGGCTACAGCCCCCAAACACAGATACGCAGTATTTT. Translating it yields CASRGLRTSGLQPPNTDTQYF.

This clone was seen just once. V gene TRBV27 combines with J gene TRBJ1-5, with D possibly TRBD1 on 5 matching bases. The CDR3 spans 16 residues. With 5 bases removed from V and 5 bases from J, the gap between germline ends came to 19 bases. Germline loops: CDR1 MNHEY, CDR2 SMNVEV (reference sequence). DNA for the CDR3: TGTGCCAGCAGTCGCTCAGGGTATGATTTATATCAGCCCCAGCATTTT. Translation: CASSRSGYDLYQPQHF.

The chain combines TRBV15 with TRBJ1-2, with 9 bases matching TRBD1. The CDR3 extends over 16 amino acids. Germline-derived CDR1 and CDR2 are LNHNV and YYDKDF (reference sequence). Trimming took 0 bases from V and 4 from J; bases not matched to a gene: 6. The CDR3 reads CATSRDLDRGGYGYTF. The CDR3 DNA follows: TGTGCCACCAGCAGAGATCTGGACAGGGGAGGCTATGGCTACACCTTC.